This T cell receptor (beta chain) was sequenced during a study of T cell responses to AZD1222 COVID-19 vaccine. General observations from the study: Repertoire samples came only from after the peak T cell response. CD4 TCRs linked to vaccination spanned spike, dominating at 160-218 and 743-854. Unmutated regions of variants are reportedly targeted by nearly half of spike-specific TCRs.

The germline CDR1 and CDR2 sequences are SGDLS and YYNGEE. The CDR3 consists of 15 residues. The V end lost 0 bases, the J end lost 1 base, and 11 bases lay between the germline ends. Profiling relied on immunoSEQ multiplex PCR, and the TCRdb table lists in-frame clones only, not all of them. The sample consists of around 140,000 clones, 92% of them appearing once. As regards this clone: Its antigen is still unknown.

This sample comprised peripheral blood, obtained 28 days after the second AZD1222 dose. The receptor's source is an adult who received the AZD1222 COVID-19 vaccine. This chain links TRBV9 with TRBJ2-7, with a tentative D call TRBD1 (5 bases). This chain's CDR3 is CASSVGIGVSYEQYF. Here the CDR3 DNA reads TGTGCCAGCAGCGTAGGGATAGGGGTATCCTACGAGCAGTACTTC. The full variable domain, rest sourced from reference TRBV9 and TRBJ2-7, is DSGVTQTPKHLITATGQRVTLRCSPRSGDLSVYWYQQSLDQGLQFLIQYYNGEERAKGNILERFSAQQFPDLHSELNLSSLELGDSALYFCASSVGIGVSYEQYFGPGTRLTVT.